This TCR beta chain was found in a study of blood T cell repertoires in COVID-19. The table came from immunoSEQ multiplex PCR; TCRdb's copy has only in-frame clones and leaves some out. The sample contains about 190,000 clones, 80% to 90% of which appear only once. This CDR3 region has 15 residues. Germline CDR1 SEHNR, CDR2 FQNEAQ (reference sequence). V gave up 5 bases and J gave up 4 bases, with 14 bases separating them. The chain joins TRBV7-9 to TRBJ1-4; D is perhaps TRBD1 (6 bases). The clonotype comes from a man aged 45-65 years with active or convalescent COVID-19. Source material: peripheral blood. The chain's CDR3 is CASSRETGLNEKLFF. The CDR3 nucleotides are TGTGCCAGCAGCAGGGAGACAGGTCTTAATGAAAAACTGTTTTTT.